Below, 10 T cell receptor beta chains from the same sample are listed, as sequenced in a study of blood T cell repertoires in COVID-19. Profiled with immunoSEQ multiplex PCR; TCRdb holds only in-frame clones, not every one. Here the sample spans about 70,000 clones, approximately 85% being singletons. What was sequenced was peripheral blood. The receptors derive from a man older than 75 with acute or convalescent COVID-19.

The genes are TRBV30 and TRBJ2-7, with D possibly matching TRBD1 (6 bases). Germline lookup yields CDR1 GTSNPN and CDR2 SVGIG (reference sequence). Trimming removed 0 bases at V and 5 bases at J, with 17 bases between. CDR3 length: 15 residues. The CDR3 nucleotides read TGTGCCTGGAGTGTACTCGGCAGGGGAATAAACGAGCAGTACTTC. This encodes CAWSVLGRGINEQYF.

This clone appeared a single time. The chain has TRBV7-3 and TRBJ1-5, with 10 bases matching TRBD1. Germline V lookup: CDR1 SGHTA, CDR2 FQGTGA. The CDR3 is made up of 15 amino acids. V was clipped by 3 bases and J by 1 base; unmatched bases: 0. CDR3 coding DNA: TGTGCCAGCAGCTTGACAGGGGGCAGCAATCAGCCCCAGCATTTT. It is translated as CASSLTGGSNQPQHF.

This clone was detected once. The chain uses TRBV10-2 and TRBJ2-6; 8 nucleotides match TRBD1. Germline V lookup: CDR1 WSHSY, CDR2 SAAADI. The length of the CDR3 is 17 residues. V lost 5 bases to trimming and J lost 4 bases; unmatched junction nucleotides: 10. CDR3 loop: CASSPGQVLGGANVLTF. The CDR3 DNA sequence: TGCGCCAGCAGTCCGGGACAGGTGTTAGGAGGGGCCAACGTCCTGACTTTC.

This clone was seen only once. V gene TRBV6-5 combines with J gene TRBJ2-3; unclear D gene. Germline CDR1 is MNHEY and CDR2 is SVGAGI. The V gene lost 8 bases and the J gene lost 0 bases, with 12 bases spanning the gap. CDR3 length: 14 amino acids. The CDR3: CASSASVSTDTQYF. The DNA of the CDR3 is TGTGCCAGCTCCGCTAGTGTTAGCACAGATACGCAGTATTTT.

This chain uses TRBV18 with TRBJ1-4, with unresolved D. Germline CDR1 and CDR2: KGHSH and LQKENI. The CDR3 spans 18 residues. Deletions cut 0 bases from V and 8 bases from J, with 22 bases between. CDR3 nucleotide sequence: TGTGCCAGCTCACCACCGATTAACCGGGGAGCGGTGGGCGAAAAACTGTTTTTT. Protein sequence: CASSPPINRGAVGEKLFF.

The gene calls are TRBV10-3 and TRBJ2-1; possibly TRBD2 for D (5 bases). Trimming took 0 bases from V and 0 from J, leaving 9 bases between them. The CDR3 length is 16 residues. The germline V gene has CDR1 ENHRY and CDR2 SYGVKD. CDR3 amino acids: CAISESEGSSYNEQFF. In DNA form, the CDR3 reads TGTGCCATCAGTGAGTCTGAAGGGAGCTCCTACAATGAGCAGTTCTTC.

The chain employs TRBV19 and TRBJ1-4; 12 nucleotides match TRBD1. J gave up 0 bases and V 11 bases, and 7 bases lay outside the gene matches. The length of the CDR3 is 16 residues. Per germline, CDR1 LNHDA and CDR2 SQIVND (reference sequence). The CDR3 here is CAVRDRGQATNEKLFF. The DNA for the CDR3 is TGTGCCGTCCGGGACAGGGGGCAAGCAACTAATGAAAAACTGTTTTTT.

V is TRBV5-1 and J is TRBJ1-1; TRBD1 aligns across 8 bases. This CDR3 region has 15 residues. J lost 8 bases, V lost 4 bases, and 13 bases had no gene match. Germline CDR1 reads SGHRS; CDR2 reads YFSETQ. Written as DNA, the CDR3 is TGCGCCAGCAGCGCCGGGACAGGTGGGCCGGAAGAAGCTTTCTTT. This encodes CASSAGTGGPEEAFF.

V and J are TRBV4-3 and TRBJ1-2, with D possibly being TRBD1 (5 bases). Germline V CDR1 and CDR2: LGHNA, YSLEER. V lost 4 bases to trimming and J lost 8 bases, with 14 bases between them. The CDR3 has 13 amino acids. The CDR3 coding sequence is TGCGCCAGCAGCCCTAGGGGCCGTGGGGGCTACACCTTC. Its protein is CASSPRGRGGYTF.

This chain connects TRBV7-8 to TRBJ2-2, with 10 bases matching TRBD2. CDR3 size: 16 residues. The germline V gene encodes CDR1 SGHVS and CDR2 FQNEAQ. Trimming cost V 7 bases and J 2 bases; bases outside gene matches: 7. CDR3 residues: CASTNPSGRNTGELFF. The CDR3 bases are TGTGCCAGCACCAACCCTAGCGGGAGAAACACCGGGGAGCTGTTTTTT.